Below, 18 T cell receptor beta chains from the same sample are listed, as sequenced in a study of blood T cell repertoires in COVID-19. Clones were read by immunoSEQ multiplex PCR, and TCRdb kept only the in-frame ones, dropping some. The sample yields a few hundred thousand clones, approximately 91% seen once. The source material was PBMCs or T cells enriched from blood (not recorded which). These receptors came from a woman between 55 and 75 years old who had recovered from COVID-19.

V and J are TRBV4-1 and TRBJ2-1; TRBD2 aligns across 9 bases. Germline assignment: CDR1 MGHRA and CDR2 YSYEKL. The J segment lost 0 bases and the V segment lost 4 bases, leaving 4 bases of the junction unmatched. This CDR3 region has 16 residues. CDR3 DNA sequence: TGCGCCAGCAGCCGGTTACTAGCGGGCTCCTACAATGAGCAGTTCTTC. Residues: CASSRLLAGSYNEQFF.

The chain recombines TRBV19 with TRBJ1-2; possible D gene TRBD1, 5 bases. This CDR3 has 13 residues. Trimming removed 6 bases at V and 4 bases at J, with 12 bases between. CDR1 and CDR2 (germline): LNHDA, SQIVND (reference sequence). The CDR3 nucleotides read TGTGCCAGTAGCGACAGCCGCCTCTATGGCTACACCTTC. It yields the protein CASSDSRLYGYTF.

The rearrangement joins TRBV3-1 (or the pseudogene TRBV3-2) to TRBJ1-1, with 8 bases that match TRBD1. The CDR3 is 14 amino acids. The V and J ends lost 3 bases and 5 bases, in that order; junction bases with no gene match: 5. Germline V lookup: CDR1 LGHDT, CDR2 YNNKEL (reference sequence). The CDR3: CASSHLTGGTEAFF. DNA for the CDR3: TGTGCCAGCAGCCATCTCACAGGGGGTACTGAAGCTTTCTTT.

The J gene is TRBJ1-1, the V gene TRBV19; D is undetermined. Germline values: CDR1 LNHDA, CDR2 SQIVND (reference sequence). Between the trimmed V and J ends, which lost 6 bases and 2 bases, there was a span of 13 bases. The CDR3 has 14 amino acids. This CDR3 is CASSALRVNTEAFF. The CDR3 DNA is TGTGCCAGTAGCGCTCTACGGGTTAACACTGAAGCTTTCTTT.

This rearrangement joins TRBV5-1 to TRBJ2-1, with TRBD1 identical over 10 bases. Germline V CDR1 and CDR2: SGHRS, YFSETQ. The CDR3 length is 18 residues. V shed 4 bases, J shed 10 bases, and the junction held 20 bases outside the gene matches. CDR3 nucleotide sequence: TGCGCCAGCAGCCTCGATCCCCCGGGACAGGGGAATCGTGAGGAGCAGTTCTTC. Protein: CASSLDPPGQGNREEQFF.

The CDR3 reads CASSTGVGYTF. CDR3 coding DNA: TGTGCCAGCTCAACAGGGGTCGGCTACACCTTC. The V call is TRBV18, the J call TRBJ1-2; 7 bases map to TRBD1. The V and J ends lost 5 bases and 8 bases, in that order; junction bases with no gene match: 2. CDR3 length: 11 residues. Per the germline V gene, CDR1 is KGHSH and CDR2 is LQKENI.

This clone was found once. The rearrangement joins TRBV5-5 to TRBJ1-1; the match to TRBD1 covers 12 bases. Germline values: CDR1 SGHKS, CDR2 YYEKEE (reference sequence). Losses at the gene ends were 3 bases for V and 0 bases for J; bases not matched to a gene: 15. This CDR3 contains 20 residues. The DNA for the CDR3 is TGTGCCAGCAGCTGGCGAGACCGGGACAGGGGGCTTAGGATGAACACTGAAGCTTTCTTT. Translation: CASSWRDRDRGLRMNTEAFF.

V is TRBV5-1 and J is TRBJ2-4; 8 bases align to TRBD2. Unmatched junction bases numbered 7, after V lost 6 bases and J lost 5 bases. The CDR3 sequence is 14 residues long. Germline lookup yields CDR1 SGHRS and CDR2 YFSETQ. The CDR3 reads CASTRGGAENIQYF. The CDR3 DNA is TGCGCCAGCACCCGGGGGGGGGCGGAAAACATTCAGTACTTC.

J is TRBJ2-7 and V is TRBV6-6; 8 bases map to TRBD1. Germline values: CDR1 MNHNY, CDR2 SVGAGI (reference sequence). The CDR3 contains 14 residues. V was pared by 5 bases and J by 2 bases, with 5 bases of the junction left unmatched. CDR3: CASSTLTGAYEQYV. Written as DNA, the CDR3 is TGTGCCAGCAGTACCCTGACAGGGGCCTACGAGCAGTACGTC.

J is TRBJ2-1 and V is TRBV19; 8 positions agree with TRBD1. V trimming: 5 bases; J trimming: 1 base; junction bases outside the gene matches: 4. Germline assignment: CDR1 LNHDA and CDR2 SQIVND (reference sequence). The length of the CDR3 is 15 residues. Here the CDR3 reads CASSLTGGSYNEQFF. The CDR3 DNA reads TGTGCCAGTAGTCTTACAGGGGGTTCCTACAATGAGCAGTTCTTC. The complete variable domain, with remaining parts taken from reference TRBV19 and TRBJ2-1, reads DGGITQSPKYLFRKEGQNVTLSCEQNLNHDAMYWYRQDPGQGLRLIYYSQIVNDFQKGDIAEGYSVSREKKESFPLTVTSAQKNPTAFYLCASSLTGGSYNEQFFGPGTRLTVL.

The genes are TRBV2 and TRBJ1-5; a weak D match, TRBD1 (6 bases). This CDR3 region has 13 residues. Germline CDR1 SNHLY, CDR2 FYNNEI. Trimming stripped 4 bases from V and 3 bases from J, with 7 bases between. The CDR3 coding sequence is TGTGCCAGCAGTGGGGACAACAATCAGCCCCAGCATTTT. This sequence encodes CASSGDNNQPQHF. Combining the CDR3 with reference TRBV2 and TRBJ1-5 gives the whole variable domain EPEVTQTPSHQVTQMGQEVILRCVPISNHLYFYWYRQILGQKVEFLVSFYNNEISEKSEIFDDQFSVERPDGSNFTLKIRSTKLEDSAMYFCASSGDNNQPQHFGDGTRLSIL.

CDR3 nucleotides: TGTGCCAGCAGCCCGGGACAGGGAGCTTTCTTT. This encodes CASSPGQGAFF. V usage is TRBV27 and J usage is TRBJ1-1; 9 positions match TRBD1. Germline V CDR1 and CDR2: MNHEY, SMNVEV (reference sequence). The J segment lost 10 bases and the V segment lost 6 bases, leaving 3 bases of the junction unmatched. The CDR3 runs 11 residues.

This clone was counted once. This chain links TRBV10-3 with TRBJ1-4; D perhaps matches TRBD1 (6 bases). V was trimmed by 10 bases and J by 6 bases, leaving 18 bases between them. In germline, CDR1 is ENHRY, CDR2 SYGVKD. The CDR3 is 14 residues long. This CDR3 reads CATTDSRRDEKLFF. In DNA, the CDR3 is TGTGCCACAACGGACAGCCGCCGTGATGAAAAACTGTTTTTT.

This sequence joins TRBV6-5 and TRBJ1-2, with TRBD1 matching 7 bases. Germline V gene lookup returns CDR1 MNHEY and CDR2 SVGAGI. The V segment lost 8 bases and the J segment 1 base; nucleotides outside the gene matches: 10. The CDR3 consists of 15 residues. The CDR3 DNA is TGTGCCAGCTCATCGCGAAGGGGGCTTAACTATGGCTACACCTTC. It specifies CASSSRRGLNYGYTF.

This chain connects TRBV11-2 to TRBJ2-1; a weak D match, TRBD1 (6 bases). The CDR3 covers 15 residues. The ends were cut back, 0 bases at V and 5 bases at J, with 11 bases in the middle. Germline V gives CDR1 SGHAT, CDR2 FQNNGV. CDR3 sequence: CASSLDLGQHNEQFF. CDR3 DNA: TGTGCCAGCAGCTTAGATTTGGGACAACACAATGAGCAGTTCTTC.

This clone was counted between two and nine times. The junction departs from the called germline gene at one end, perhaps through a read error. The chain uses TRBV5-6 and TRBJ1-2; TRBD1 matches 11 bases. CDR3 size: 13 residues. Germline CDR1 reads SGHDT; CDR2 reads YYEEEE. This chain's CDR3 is CASSEDRGHLKVF. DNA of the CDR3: TGTGCCAGCAGCGAGGACAGGGGGCATCTAAAGGTCTTC.

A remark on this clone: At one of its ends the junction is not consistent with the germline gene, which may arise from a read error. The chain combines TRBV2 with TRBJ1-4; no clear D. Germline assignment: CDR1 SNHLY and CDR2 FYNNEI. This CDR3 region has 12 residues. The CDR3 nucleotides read TGTGCCAGCAGTGAATTCGTTGAGAAAACTGTTTTT. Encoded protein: CASSEFVEKTVF.

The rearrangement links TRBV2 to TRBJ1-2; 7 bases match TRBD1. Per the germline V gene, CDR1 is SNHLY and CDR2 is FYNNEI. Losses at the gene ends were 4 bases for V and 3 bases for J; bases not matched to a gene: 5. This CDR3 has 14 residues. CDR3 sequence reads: CASSGAGGDYGYTF. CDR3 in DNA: TGTGCCAGCAGTGGAGCAGGGGGGGACTATGGCTACACCTTC. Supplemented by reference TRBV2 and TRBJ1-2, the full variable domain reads EPEVTQTPSHQVTQMGQEVILRCVPISNHLYFYWYRQILGQKVEFLVSFYNNEISEKSEIFDDQFSVERPDGSNFTLKIRSTKLEDSAMYFCASSGAGGDYGYTFGSGTRLTVV.